This T cell receptor (beta chain) was observed in a study of cytomegalovirus exposure and HLA in healthy donors. General study points: A later analysis showed TCR association rates differing by HLA locus, peaking at DRB1 and lowest at HLA-C. Equally common other TCR beta chains were less clonally expanded than HLA-associated ones, a later analysis found. Most TCR beta V segments were productive about 90% or about 30% of the time in an earlier analysis. Researchers reported in a later analysis that a missense DCLRE1C variant was tied to TCR beta V- and J-gene trimming.

The table lists this clone with a count of one. The antigen is unknown. The CDR3 is made up of 19 amino acids. The V gene's germline CDR1 is MNHEY and CDR2 SMNVEV (reference sequence). Primers: 60 Vbeta forward and 13 Jbeta reverse. Measured with immunoSEQ multiplex PCR; TCRdb has only the in-frame clones, and not every one. The data show 130,000 or so clones, about 80% seen once. This chain joins TRBV27 and TRBJ2-5; TRBD2 matches at 13 bases. Judging by the DNA end, TRBJ2-7 fits better; the J call may be wrong. The sequenced sample consisted of PBMCs. The TCR comes from a woman aged 40 to 50 in good health and CMV-seronegative. CDR3 DNA: TGTGCCAGCAGTTTATTGAAATCCTTACTAGCGGGAGGGCCCTACGAGCAGTACTTC. This gives the protein CASSLLKSLLAGGPYEQYF.